This T cell receptor (beta chain) is from a study of response to subunit inactivated influenza vaccine. TCRdb re-called the RT-PCR reads with MiXCR, one entry per CDR3 protein. The data contain roughly 700,000 distinct CDR3 sequences, 11% to 15% of them singletons. This clonotype has at least ten counts. CDR1 is MGHRA and CDR2 is YSYEKL in the germline V gene. This CDR3 is 14 amino acids long. V lost 4 bases to trimming and J lost 3 bases, with 12 bases between them. The source was PBMCs from blood, collected 14 to 15 days before vaccination. The rearrangement joins TRBV4-1 to TRBJ1-2; D may be TRBD1 (6 bases). This receptor was identified in a man aged 45-65 years who received an inactivated influenza vaccine. The CDR3 reads CASSRGDTDYGYTF. The CDR3 coding sequence is TGCGCCAGCAGCCGGGGGGACACTGACTATGGCTACACCTTC.